Below, 3 T cell receptor beta chains from the same sample are listed, as sequenced in a study of cytomegalovirus exposure and HLA in healthy donors. Some clones are missing from TCRdb's copy, which holds only in-frame ones; the method was immunoSEQ multiplex PCR. The sample has 200,000 to 250,000 clones, roughly 83% seen once. The sequenced material came from PBMCs. The source is a woman aged 18 to 35 in good health and CMV-seronegative.

This chain uses TRBV5-1 with TRBJ1-4, with a weak D call TRBD1 (5 bases). Trimming shortened V by 5 bases and J by 2 bases, and 13 bases separated the two germline ends. The V gene's germline CDR1 is SGHRS and CDR2 YFSETQ. This CDR3 is built from 15 residues. The CDR3 DNA reads as TGCGCCAGCAGGGATACAGGTGGGACTAATGAAAAACTGTTTTTT. Amino acid sequence: CASRDTGGTNEKLFF.

The chain carries TRBV5-6 and TRBJ2-3; D remains unclear. Germline V CDR1 and CDR2: SGHDT, YYEEEE. CDR3 size: 12 residues. The V and J ends lost 1 base and 5 bases respectively, with 5 bases between them. The CDR3, as DNA: TGTGCCAGCAGCTTGCACAGAGATACGCAGTATTTT. Its protein product is CASSLHRDTQYF.

This clone was recorded a few times. The chain has TRBV5-1 and TRBJ1-2; D uncertain. Germline CDR1 reads SGHRS; CDR2 reads YFSETQ. This CDR3 is built from 13 residues. The V gene lost 2 bases and the J gene lost 3 bases, with 8 bases spanning the gap. The CDR3 is CASSFGSDYGYTF. In DNA form, the CDR3 reads TGCGCCAGCAGCTTTGGGTCCGACTATGGCTACACCTTC. The whole variable domain, filled in from reference TRBV5-1 and TRBJ1-2, reads KAGVTQTPRYLIKTRGQQVTLSCSPISGHRSVSWYQQTPGQGLQFLFEYFSETQRNKGNFPGRFSGRQFSNSRSEMNVSTLELGDSALYLCASSFGSDYGYTFGSGTRLTVV.